A selection of T cell receptor beta chains follows, all from one sample in a study of monozygotic twins with inflammatory bowel disease. TCRdb derives one entry per CDR3 protein from the 5' RACE reads, leaving out DNA. The sample includes fewer than 550,000 distinct CDR3 sequences. What was sequenced was blood. These TCRs come from a human donor with ulcerative colitis or Crohn's disease, or a healthy co-twin of an affected twin (not recorded which). Both conserved end residues are part of each CDR3.

v_call	j_call	cdr3_aa
TRBV12-3/TRBV12-4	TRBJ2-3	CASSLAIGAHRDTQYF
TRBV4-3	TRBJ2-1	CASSQEPIIAEYNEQFF
TRBV2	TRBJ1-1	CASSENRGFEEAFF
TRBV10-3	TRBJ2-1	CAIFLGTSGGQSSYNEQFF
TRBV25-1	TRBJ1-1	CASSLLGDTEAFF
TRBV5-5	TRBJ2-7	CASSLEADSISYEQYF
TRBV7-2	TRBJ1-6	CASSSEVSPLHF
TRBV12-3/TRBV12-4	TRBJ2-3	CASSLDGVGADTQYF
TRBV6-4	TRBJ2-2	CASSPLAGGNGELFF
TRBV2	TRBJ2-5	CASRFGQGEETQYF
TRBV5-1	TRBJ1-2	CASSLEGTAYGYTF
TRBV10-3	TRBJ2-3	CAIGFRTDTQYF
TRBV9	TRBJ2-5	CASSAPPLSETQYF
TRBV28	TRBJ2-2	CASSLQQGQVGELFF
TRBV12-3/TRBV12-4	TRBJ2-1	CASSSTPGGDEQFF
TRBV29-1	TRBJ2-1	CSVVQGAWEQFF
TRBV7-2	TRBJ2-1	CASSLSYLADYNEQFF
TRBV6-5	TRBJ2-3	CASSRDMGFVDTQYF
TRBV27	TRBJ1-6	CASSLRPRFQGSPLHF
TRBV30	TRBJ2-7	CAWSKQGYEQYF
TRBV4-2	TRBJ1-2	CASSQRDGNYGYTF
TRBV29-1	TRBJ2-1	CSVEASSYNEQFF
TRBV12-3/TRBV12-4	TRBJ2-2	CASSTGTRGELFF
TRBV4-2	TRBJ1-2	CASSQDYGANYGYTF
TRBV20-1	TRBJ2-3	CSAIPSGSWADTQYF
TRBV7-3	TRBJ2-2	CASSLTTGRSTGELFF